This passage covers 22 T cell receptor beta chains from one sample sequenced in a study of cytomegalovirus exposure and HLA in healthy donors. PCR primers comprised 60 Vbeta and 13 Jbeta primers. Repertoires were generated with immunoSEQ multiplex PCR, while TCRdb's copy carries only in-frame clones and drops some. Of 100,000 to 150,000 clones listed, about four fifths are singletons. What was sequenced was PBMCs. The source is a woman aged 40-49 years in good health and CMV-seronegative.

The chain uses TRBV9 and TRBJ2-3; 7 nucleotides line up with TRBD1. V was pared by 5 bases and J by 4 bases, with 4 bases of the junction left unmatched. Germline assignment: CDR1 SGDLS and CDR2 YYNGEE. The CDR3 loop spans 13 amino acids. The CDR3 DNA reads TGTGCCAGCAGACAGGGGCCCGCAGATACGCAGTATTTT. It encodes CASRQGPADTQYF.

V usage is TRBV6-1 and J usage is TRBJ1-2, with TRBD1 matching 8 bases. This CDR3 region has 13 residues. V lost 2 bases and J lost 7; bases outside the gene matches: 3. Germline loops: CDR1 MNHNS, CDR2 SASEGT. DNA for the CDR3: TGTGCCAGCAGTGAAACAGGGGGTCGTGGCTACACCTTC. As protein: CASSETGGRGYTF.

The gene calls are TRBV15 and TRBJ1-1, with D tentatively TRBD1 (6 bases). Trimming stripped 3 bases from V and 3 bases from J, with 14 bases between. The CDR3 consists of 15 residues. CDR1 is LNHNV, CDR2 YYDKDF, per germline (reference sequence). Here the CDR3 DNA reads TGTGCCACCAGCAGGGCATTGGGGGCTCACACTGAAGCTTTCTTT. Translating gives CATSRALGAHTEAFF.

This chain links TRBV5-6 with TRBJ1-1; D might be TRBD1 (6 bases). The CDR3 is made up of 13 amino acids. Between the trimmed V and J ends, which lost 1 base and 7 bases, there was a span of 11 bases. Germline V gene sequence: CDR1 SGHDT, CDR2 YYEEEE. The CDR3 is CASSLRGQSEAFF. In DNA, the CDR3 is TGTGCCAGCAGCTTGCGAGGACAGAGTGAAGCTTTCTTT.

V is TRBV28 and J is TRBJ1-2; tentative D call: TRBD1 (5 bases). Germline CDR1 reads MDHEN; CDR2 reads SYDVKM. The CDR3 is made up of 13 amino acids. Trimming cost V 7 bases and J 8 bases, with 17 bases left between them. In DNA form, the CDR3 reads TGTGCCAGCACAGGGCCGGAGGGCTTGGGCTACACCTTC. Its protein product is CASTGPEGLGYTF.

This clone was recorded once. This rearrangement joins TRBV5-1 to TRBJ2-2, with 8 bases matching TRBD2. J gave up 0 bases and V 4 bases, and 2 bases lay outside the gene matches. This CDR3 region has 15 residues. Germline-derived CDR1 and CDR2 are SGHRS and YFSETQ. Here the CDR3 reads CASSPGGANTGELFF. CDR3 DNA sequence: TGCGCCAGCAGCCCGGGAGGGGCGAACACCGGGGAGCTGTTTTTT.

A few counts support this clone. The V call is TRBV5-1, the J call TRBJ1-4; D perhaps matches TRBD1 (6 bases). The V gene lost 3 bases and the J gene lost 2 bases, with 11 bases spanning the gap. Germline CDR1 reads SGHRS; CDR2 reads YFSETQ. The CDR3 has 15 residues. In DNA form, the CDR3 reads TGCGCCAGCAGCTGGACAGCTGCGACTAATGAAAAACTGTTTTTT. Translating it yields CASSWTAATNEKLFF.

The V and J genes are TRBV28 and TRBJ1-2, with 10 bases matching TRBD1. The CDR3 sequence is 15 residues long. The germline V gene encodes CDR1 MDHEN and CDR2 SYDVKM. The ends lost 6 bases at V and 5 bases at J; junction bases unmatched: 9. CDR3 sequence reads: CASSLGQGVTYGYTF. The CDR3 nucleotides read TGTGCCAGCAGCCTAGGACAGGGGGTGACATATGGCTACACCTTC.

This clone was detected once. The CDR3 nucleotides are TGTGCCAGCAGTCCTACAGGGGGCAACTATGGCTACACCTTC. Translating gives CASSPTGGNYGYTF. V usage is TRBV6-1 and J usage is TRBJ1-2; 9 bases match TRBD1. CDR1 is MNHNS, CDR2 SASEGT, per germline. The CDR3 contains 14 residues. With V trimmed by 5 bases and J by 2 bases, 3 bases remained unmatched.

V usage is TRBV6-5 and J usage is TRBJ2-7; the match to TRBD1 covers 8 bases. The CDR3 covers 14 residues. The ends lost 2 bases at V and 6 bases at J; junction bases unmatched: 6. Germline-derived CDR1 and CDR2 are MNHEY and SVGAGI. CDR3 DNA: TGTGCCAGCAGTTACCGAGGACAGGGATTCGAGCAGTACTTC. Amino acid sequence: CASSYRGQGFEQYF.

The V and J genes are TRBV4-3 and TRBJ1-6; weak D call: TRBD1 (5 bases). This CDR3 spans 13 amino acids. From germline, CDR1 is LGHNA and CDR2 YSLEER. V lost 0 bases, J lost 9 bases, and 6 bases lay in between. The CDR3 sequence is CASSQEGGSPLHF. In DNA, the CDR3 is TGCGCCAGCAGCCAAGAGGGGGGTTCACCCCTCCACTTT.

This clone was counted between two and nine times. The chain is built from TRBV7-9 and TRBJ2-7; 8 positions agree with TRBD2. V trimming: 7 bases; J trimming: 5 bases; junction bases outside the gene matches: 10. The CDR3 length is 14 residues. Germline V gene data show CDR1 as SEHNR and CDR2 as FQNEAQ (reference sequence). The CDR3 bases are TGTGCCAGCACCTCCGCGACTAGCGTGAACGAGCAGTACTTC. It encodes CASTSATSVNEQYF.

This clone was observed a few times. V usage is TRBV18 and J usage is TRBJ1-4; D gene uncertain. From germline, CDR1 is KGHSH and CDR2 LQKENI. This CDR3 has 15 amino acids. Trimming left V 5 bases short and J 8 bases short, with 18 bases between. The CDR3 region has the DNA TGTGCCAGCTCAGTCAACAGCGGAATGATGGAAAAACTGTTTTTT. Translation: CASSVNSGMMEKLFF.

V is TRBV7-8 and J is TRBJ2-7, with D possibly TRBD1 on 6 matching bases. V was shortened by 3 bases and J by 5 bases, with 14 bases between the two germline ends. Germline V gene sequence: CDR1 SGHVS, CDR2 FQNEAQ. The length of the CDR3 is 14 residues. CDR3 in DNA: TGTGCCAGCAGCTTCCGCTCAGGGGTCAACGAGCAGTACTTC. Its protein is CASSFRSGVNEQYF. Supplemented by reference TRBV7-8 and TRBJ2-7, the full variable domain reads GAGVSQSPRYKVAKRGQDVALRCDPISGHVSLFWYQQALGQGPEFLTYFQNEAQLDKSGLPSDRFFAERPEGSVSTLKIQRTQQEDSAVYLCASSFRSGVNEQYFGPGTRLTVT.

This chain joins TRBV19 and TRBJ1-5; TRBD1 agrees at 10 bases. The trim removed 6 bases at V and 4 bases at J, leaving 6 bases unmatched. This CDR3 comprises 15 residues. Per germline, CDR1 LNHDA and CDR2 SQIVND (reference sequence). The CDR3 is CASRPRTGGNQPQHF. The CDR3 region has the DNA TGTGCCAGTAGGCCCCGGACAGGGGGGAATCAGCCCCAGCATTTT.

This clone was observed a single time. This chain joins TRBV19 and TRBJ1-5; maybe TRBD1 (6 bases). From germline, CDR1 is LNHDA and CDR2 SQIVND (reference sequence). Trimming removed 5 bases at V and 2 bases at J, with 10 bases between. The CDR3 consists of 14 residues. CDR3 DNA sequence: TGTGCCAGTAGTCGGGGGGCTGGCAATCAGCCCCAGCATTTT. Encoded protein: CASSRGAGNQPQHF.

This clone has only a few counts. The CDR3: CASSPGTGDEKLFF. The CDR3 region has the DNA TGTGCCAGCAGCCCCGGGACAGGGGATGAAAAACTGTTTTTT. This sequence joins TRBV5-6 and TRBJ1-4, with TRBD1 identical over 10 bases. CDR1 and CDR2 (germline): SGHDT, YYEEEE. The CDR3 spans 14 residues. After removal of 4 bases from V and 6 bases from J, the junction contained 3 bases not matched to a gene. The full variable domain, in which reference TRBV5-6 and TRBJ1-4 provide the parts outside the CDR3, is DAGVTQSPTHLIKTRGQQVTLRCSPKSGHDTVSWYQQALGQGPQFIFQYYEEEERQRGNFPDRFSGHQFPNYSSELNVNALLLGDSALYLCASSPGTGDEKLFFGSGTQLSVL.

This chain connects TRBV7-2 to TRBJ2-7; 8 nucleotides line up with TRBD1. In germline, CDR1 is SGHTA, CDR2 FQGNSA. Trimming took 1 base from V and 6 from J; bases not matched to a gene: 5. The CDR3 runs 14 residues. The CDR3 region has the DNA TGTGCCAGCAGCTTAGGCGCCAGGGGGCTCGAGCAGTACTTC. Protein: CASSLGARGLEQYF.

The gene calls are TRBV2 and TRBJ2-7, with TRBD2 matching 9 bases. Germline CDR1 reads SNHLY; CDR2 reads FYNNEI. The CDR3 sequence is 15 residues long. V trimming: 2 bases; J trimming: 7 bases; junction bases outside the gene matches: 9. CDR3 in amino acids: CASSEWAGGPGEQYF. CDR3 DNA sequence: TGTGCCAGCAGTGAATGGGCGGGAGGGCCGGGGGAGCAGTACTTC.

The chain is built from TRBV7-9 and TRBJ2-1; the D gene is possibly TRBD2 (7 bases). CDR3 length equals 16 residues. Germline CDR1 reads SEHNR; CDR2 reads FQNEAQ (reference sequence). With 3 bases removed from V and 2 bases from J, the gap between germline ends came to 14 bases. The CDR3 DNA reads as TGTGCCAGCAGCTTGCGGGCGGGGGCCACCTACAATGAGCAGTTCTTC. Translating gives CASSLRAGATYNEQFF.

This chain links TRBV6-1 with TRBJ1-2; no clear D gene. Germline-derived CDR1 and CDR2 are MNHNS and SASEGT. The germline V and J ends were trimmed by 1 base and 7 bases, with 13 bases remaining between them. This CDR3 region has 14 residues. CDR3 amino acids: CASSEVRQASGYTF. CDR3 bases: TGTGCCAGCAGTGAAGTTCGTCAGGCAAGTGGCTACACCTTC.

This rearrangement joins TRBV19 to TRBJ2-2, with 9 positions matching TRBD2. The V segment lost 4 bases and the J segment 8 bases; nucleotides outside the gene matches: 2. This CDR3 spans 13 amino acids. Germline V lookup: CDR1 LNHDA, CDR2 SQIVND (reference sequence). The CDR3 DNA reads as TGTGCCAGTAGTACCACTAGCGGGGGGGAGCTGTTTTTT. This translates into CASSTTSGGELFF.